The sequence of this T cell receptor (beta chain) was determined in a study of T cells expressing NK-cell markers. For the study at large: Repertoire data for TCR beta were derived from sorted T cells (CD3+CD56+NKG2C+, CD3+CD56+NKG2C- and CD3+CD56-NKG2C+). The sequencing cohort of eight donors included seven HCMV-seropositive individuals and one seronegative individual.

TCRdb reprocessed the 5' RACE reads, with one entry per CDR3 protein and no DNA. This listing includes 150,000 to 180,000 distinct CDR3 sequences. This CDR3 is 14 amino acids long. Germline values: CDR1 SGHRS, CDR2 YFSETQ. The J gene is TRBJ2-7, the V gene TRBV5-1. This receptor was identified in a woman in her fifties or sixties in good health. The specimen was blood T cells: a sorted CD56 or NKG2C T cell subset, CD4+ or CD8+ T cells, or bulk PBMC T cells (not recorded which). The CDR3 loop reads CASSFELGTYEQYF. The complete variable domain, with remaining parts taken from reference TRBV5-1 and TRBJ2-7, reads KAGVTQTPRYLIKTRGQQVTLSCSPISGHRSVSWYQQTPGQGLQFLFEYFSETQRNKGNFPGRFSGRQFSNSRSEMNVSTLELGDSALYLCASSFELGTYEQYFGPGTRLTVT.